The 21 T cell receptor beta chains below all came from one sample that was sequenced in a study of control samples from healthy donors and cancer patients. Only in-frame clones appear in the TCRdb table, and some are missing; sequencing was by immunoSEQ multiplex PCR. The sample carries over 200,000 clones, about 80% recorded once. Sequencing was done on a sample of PBMCs. Receptors originate from a woman aged 60-75 years with lung cancer.

The chain uses TRBV3-1 (or the pseudogene TRBV3-2) and TRBJ1-4, with unresolved D. With 1 base removed from V and 0 bases from J, the gap between germline ends came to 15 bases. Germline values: CDR1 LGHDT, CDR2 YNNKEL (reference sequence). CDR3 length: 18 amino acids. The CDR3 is CASSQVQRYSSTNEKLFF. Written as DNA, the CDR3 is TGTGCCAGCAGCCAAGTCCAGCGCTACTCGTCAACTAATGAAAAACTGTTTTTT.

CDR3 region: CASSSGGKVNEQFF. CDR3 sequence (DNA): TGCGCCAGCAGTTCGGGAGGGAAAGTAAATGAGCAGTTCTTC. The chain joins TRBV5-1 to TRBJ2-1; 8 bases are a match to TRBD2. CDR3 length equals 14 residues. V dropped 5 bases and J dropped 7; count of bases not matched to a gene: 8. Per germline, CDR1 SGHRS and CDR2 YFSETQ.

In this sample, this clone turned up once. This chain connects TRBV4-2 to TRBJ2-7, with D possibly TRBD2 on 5 matching bases. The CDR3 covers 15 residues. The germline gives CDR1 LGHNA, CDR2 YNFKEQ. V dropped 0 bases and J dropped 0 bases, with 9 bases sitting between them. The CDR3 is CASSQDSRDSYEQYF. CDR3 bases: TGTGCCAGCAGCCAAGATTCCCGGGACTCCTACGAGCAGTACTTC.

The gene calls are TRBV4-1 and TRBJ1-1; possible D gene TRBD1, 5 bases. Per the germline V gene, CDR1 is MGHRA and CDR2 is YSYEKL. This CDR3 contains 15 residues. The V end lost 1 base, the J end lost 6 bases, and 15 bases lay between the germline ends. The CDR3 reads CASSQGLGGEAEAFF. The CDR3, as DNA: TGCGCCAGCAGCCAAGGTCTGGGGGGAGAGGCTGAAGCTTTCTTT.

J is TRBJ1-1 and V is TRBV20-1; D gene unclear. The V end lost 4 bases, the J end lost 10 bases, and 10 bases lay between the germline ends. Germline V gene data show CDR1 as DFQATT and CDR2 as SNEGSKA (reference sequence). This CDR3 spans 10 amino acids. CDR3 bases: TGCAGTGCTAAACTCACGGTAGCTTTCTTT. Protein: CSAKLTVAFF.

The rearrangement joins TRBV13 to TRBJ2-3; 12 bases align to TRBD2. V lost 6 bases to trimming and J lost 4 bases; unmatched junction nucleotides: 5. The CDR3 runs to 15 residues. From germline, CDR1 is PRHDT and CDR2 FYEKMQ (reference sequence). CDR3 DNA sequence: TGTGCCAGCAGGGAGACTAGCGGGGGACCAGATACGCAGTATTTT. This encodes CASRETSGGPDTQYF.

The genes are TRBV5-4 and TRBJ2-7; D could derive from TRBD1 or TRBD2 (7 bases each). CDR1 and CDR2 from the germline V gene are SGHNT and YYREEE (reference sequence). The CDR3 loop spans 14 amino acids. Trimming stripped 1 base from V and 5 bases from J, with 13 bases between. The CDR3 bases are TGTGCCAGCAGCTTGCAGGGGGGGGTCCACGAGCAGTACTTC. It codes for CASSLQGGVHEQYF.

A single count supports this clone. The chain has TRBV5-1 and TRBJ1-3, with D perhaps matching TRBD1 (6 bases). This CDR3 has 16 amino acids. Between the trimmed V and J ends, which lost 0 bases and 4 bases, there was a span of 14 bases. Germline CDR1 is SGHRS and CDR2 is YFSETQ. CDR3 nucleotides: TGCGCCAGCAGCTTGGCGGGGGCGCGGTCGGGAAACACCATATATTTT. Protein sequence: CASSLAGARSGNTIYF.

This clone was picked up a small number of times. The DNA for the CDR3 is TGTGCCAGCAGCTTAGCGCAGGGGCGAGAGACTGAAGCTTTCTTT. Its protein product is CASSLAQGRETEAFF. The J gene is TRBJ1-1, the V gene TRBV7-9, with D tentatively TRBD1 (6 bases). CDR1 is SEHNR and CDR2 is FQNEAQ in the germline V gene (reference sequence). This CDR3 has 15 amino acids. V lost 0 bases to trimming and J lost 5 bases, with 13 bases between them.

The chain couples TRBV5-1 to TRBJ2-3, with D possibly matching TRBD2 (6 bases). The CDR3 loop spans 16 amino acids. Trimming removed 0 bases at V and 0 bases at J, with 11 bases between. Germline lookup yields CDR1 SGHRS and CDR2 YFSETQ. CDR3 DNA sequence: TGCGCCAGCAGCTTGGGGATAGCGGAGAGCACAGATACGCAGTATTTT. Amino acid sequence: CASSLGIAESTDTQYF.

The V call is TRBV19, the J call TRBJ2-1, with 12 bases matching TRBD2. The ends lost 8 bases at V and 2 bases at J; junction bases unmatched: 10. The CDR3 sequence is 17 residues long. CDR1 and CDR2 from the germline V gene are LNHDA and SQIVND (reference sequence). CDR3 sequence: CASAGTSGQVAYNEQFF. For the CDR3, the DNA is TGTGCCAGTGCCGGGACTAGCGGGCAGGTCGCCTACAATGAGCAGTTCTTC.

The chain uses TRBV14 and TRBJ1-4, with 7 bases aligning to TRBD1. The CDR3 covers 15 residues. Germline values: CDR1 SGHDN, CDR2 FVKESK. V lost 4 bases to trimming and J lost 2 bases; unmatched junction nucleotides: 4. The CDR3 spells CASSPTGATNEKLFF. CDR3 nucleotide sequence: TGTGCCAGCAGCCCTACAGGGGCGACTAATGAAAAACTGTTTTTT.

This sequence joins TRBV27 and TRBJ2-5; 10 bases fit TRBD2. The CDR3 is made up of 16 amino acids. V was clipped by 6 bases and J by 5 bases; unmatched bases: 12. CDR1 is MNHEY and CDR2 is SMNVEV in the germline V gene (reference sequence). CDR3 loop: CASSPSSGRGSETQYF. In DNA, the CDR3 is TGTGCCAGCAGCCCGTCTAGCGGGAGAGGCTCGGAGACCCAGTACTTC.

This chain uses TRBV27 with TRBJ2-5, with D perhaps TRBD2 (6 bases). Germline loops: CDR1 MNHEY, CDR2 SMNVEV (reference sequence). V lost 6 bases to trimming and J lost 2 bases, with 10 bases between them. This CDR3 has 13 amino acids. Written as DNA, the CDR3 is TGTGCCAGCAGCCCCGGGACTCAAGAGACCCAGTACTTC. Translated: CASSPGTQETQYF.

The chain links TRBV24-1 to TRBJ2-2; D call uncertain. The length of the CDR3 is 13 residues. The germline V and J ends were trimmed by 1 base and 6 bases, with 5 bases remaining between them. CDR1 KGHDR and CDR2 SFDVKD come from the germline V gene. CDR3 sequence: CATSDFLSGELFF. The CDR3 DNA reads as TGTGCCACCAGTGATTTCTTGTCCGGGGAGCTGTTTTTT.

The chain links TRBV5-1 to TRBJ1-1; D ambiguous. The V gene's germline CDR1 is SGHRS and CDR2 YFSETQ. CDR3 length equals 15 residues. With 1 base removed from V and 1 base from J, the gap between germline ends came to 11 bases. CDR3 loop: CASSLLPGENTEAFF. The CDR3 nucleotides are TGCGCCAGCAGCTTGTTACCAGGCGAGAACACTGAAGCTTTCTTT.

The V call is TRBV11-2, the J call TRBJ2-1, with 7 bases aligning to TRBD2. The J segment lost 3 bases and the V segment lost 4 bases, leaving 6 bases of the junction unmatched. Looked up from germline, CDR1 is SGHAT and CDR2 is FQNNGV. CDR3 length: 15 amino acids. Written as DNA, the CDR3 is TGTGCCAGCAGCTCTAGCGGCTGGGGCTACAATGAGCAGTTCTTC. Amino acids: CASSSSGWGYNEQFF.

The CDR3 protein is CASSLATAYNEQFF. CDR3 in DNA: TGCGCCAGCAGCTTGGCGACAGCCTACAATGAGCAGTTCTTC. The chain carries TRBV5-1 and TRBJ2-1, with D possibly being TRBD1 (5 bases). The CDR3 has 14 amino acids. The V end lost 0 bases, the J end lost 2 bases, and 6 bases lay between the germline ends. The germline V gene has CDR1 SGHRS and CDR2 YFSETQ.

The chain joins TRBV19 to TRBJ1-2; a possible D gene is TRBD1 (5 bases). Trimming took off 5 bases at V and 4 bases at J, with 14 bases between the two ends. The CDR3 is 14 residues long. Per the germline V gene, CDR1 is LNHDA and CDR2 is SQIVND (reference sequence). In DNA form, the CDR3 reads TGTGCCAGTAGTTTACCCGGGACGGGCTATGGCTACACCTTC. Protein: CASSLPGTGYGYTF. The full variable domain, in which reference TRBV19 and TRBJ1-2 provide the parts outside the CDR3, is DGGITQSPKYLFRKEGQNVTLSCEQNLNHDAMYWYRQDPGQGLRLIYYSQIVNDFQKGDIAEGYSVSREKKESFPLTVTSAQKNPTAFYLCASSLPGTGYGYTFGSGTRLTVV.

The count of this clone is one. The chain recombines TRBV21-1 with TRBJ2-5. TRBV21-1 is given as a pseudogene. The CDR3 consists of 10 residues. The CDR3 sequence: CASPTETQYF. In DNA form, the CDR3 reads TGTGCCAGCCCCACGGAGACCCAGTACTTC.

This chain uses TRBV4-1 with TRBJ1-2; perhaps TRBD1 as D (6 bases). Germline V gives CDR1 MGHRA, CDR2 YSYEKL. This CDR3 has 15 residues. The V end was cut by 1 base, the J end by 2 bases, with 11 bases between. The CDR3 nucleotides read TGCGCCAGCAGCCAAGCAGGGGCCTGGAACTATGGCTACACCTTC. Translated, it gives CASSQAGAWNYGYTF.